This T cell receptor (beta chain) originates from a study of CD8+CD57+ T cells in acquired aplastic anemia. The ends were cut back, 2 bases at V and 5 bases at J, with 10 bases in the middle. The CDR3 extends over 13 amino acids. Germline assignment: CDR1 WSHSY and CDR2 SAAADI. As to this clonotype: Its antigen remains unknown.

Study results and caveats: Between patients and controls, over 25 CD8+ CDR3 sequences were found in common. Researchers reported that CD8+ Simpson's diversity was not significantly different in patients versus controls.

Genomic DNA constituted the template upon which TCR beta VDJ and CDR3 profiling was performed. Each CDR3 protein is one row after TCRdb ran MiXCR on the reads. This table holds roughly 300,000 distinct CDR3 sequences, 56% found once. The chain couples TRBV10-2 to TRBJ2-7; D is possibly TRBD1 (5 bases). The TCR originated in a human donor with severe aplastic anemia or a healthy control (not recorded which). Sequencing input: sorted CD4+, CD8+, or CD8+CD57+ T cells (not recorded which) from PBMCs. CDR3 in amino acids: CASSEDRMNEQYF. In DNA form, the CDR3 reads TGCGCCAGCAGTGAGGACAGAATGAACGAGCAGTACTTC.